The clone carrying this TCR beta chain was seen more than once but under ten times. No antigen is known for it. This entry belongs to a study of T cell repertoires in cytomegalovirus infection. Background on the study: From public TCR beta signatures came an indication of both CMV infection and matching HLA type. Study-wide results and caveats: Public TCR beta family frequency separated CMV-and-HLA carriers, including in an independent cohort. Across the ex vivo response, the dominant clonotypes were HLA-C-restricted CMV-specific TCR beta clonotypes.

There are 14 residues in the CDR3. Germline assignment: CDR1 DFQATT and CDR2 SNEGSKA (reference sequence). With V trimmed by 6 bases and J by 3 bases, 6 bases remained unmatched. TCRdb used MiXCR to reprocess the reads, holding one entry per CDR3 protein. The sample has 510,000 or so distinct CDR3 sequences, around a quarter seen once. The V and J genes are TRBV20-1 and TRBJ2-4; 9 positions agree with TRBD1. This receptor was obtained from a human donor in good health (CMV status not recorded). Some clones in this sample may be carry-over from other donors' samples. Sequencing used PBMCs. Here the CDR3 DNA reads TGCAGTGCAAGTACAGGGGGCGTCAAAAACATTCAGTACTTC. Protein product: CSASTGGVKNIQYF.